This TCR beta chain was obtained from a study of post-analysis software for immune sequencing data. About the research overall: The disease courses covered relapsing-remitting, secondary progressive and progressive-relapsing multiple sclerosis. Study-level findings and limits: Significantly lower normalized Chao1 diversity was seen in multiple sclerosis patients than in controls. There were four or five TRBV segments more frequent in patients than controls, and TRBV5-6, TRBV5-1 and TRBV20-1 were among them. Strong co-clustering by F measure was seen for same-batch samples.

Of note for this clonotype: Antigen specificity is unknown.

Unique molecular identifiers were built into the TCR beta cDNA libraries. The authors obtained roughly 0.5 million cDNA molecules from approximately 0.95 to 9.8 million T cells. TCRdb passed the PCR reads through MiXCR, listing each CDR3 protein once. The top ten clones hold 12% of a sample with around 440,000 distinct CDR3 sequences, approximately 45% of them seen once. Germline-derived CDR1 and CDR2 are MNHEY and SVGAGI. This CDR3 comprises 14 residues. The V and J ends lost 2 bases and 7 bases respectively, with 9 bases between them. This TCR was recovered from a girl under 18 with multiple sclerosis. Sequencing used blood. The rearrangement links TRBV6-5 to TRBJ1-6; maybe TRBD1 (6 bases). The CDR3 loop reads CASSYRTANSPLHF. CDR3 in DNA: TGTGCCAGCAGTTACCGGACAGCCAATTCACCCCTCCACTTT.